The 26 T cell receptor beta chains below come from one sample, sequenced in a study of spatial heterogeneity in lung cancer. MiXCR was run by TCRdb on the 5' RACE reads, yielding one entry per CDR3 protein. Altogether about 2,100 distinct CDR3 sequences are present, just over 7% being singletons, with the ten largest covering 10% to 14%. Regarding time point: sample taken at primary tumor resection. Sequencing used normal lung tissue next to the tumor, obtained at surgery. These receptors all come from a female donor with early-stage non-small cell lung cancer.

Sample share makes this clonotype medium-sized (0.01 to 0.1%). This chain links TRBV6-1 with TRBJ2-1; unclear D gene. The CDR3 has 15 residues. Germline lookup yields CDR1 MNHNS and CDR2 SASEGT. V gave up 1 base and J gave up 4 bases, with 11 bases separating them. The CDR3 DNA reads TGTGCCAGCAGTGAAGGGTGGGATCGGTACAATGAGCAGTTCTTC. This translates into CASSEGWDRYNEQFF.

By share of the sample, this clonotype is large. J is TRBJ2-7 and V is TRBV4-2; unclear D gene. The germline gives CDR1 LGHNA, CDR2 YNFKEQ. CDR3 size: 14 residues. V lost 1 base to trimming and J lost 0 bases, with 7 bases between them. The CDR3 coding sequence is TGTGCCAGCAGCCAAGGGATCAGCTCCTACGAGCAGTACTTC. This codes for CASSQGISSYEQYF.

This clonotype is categorized as medium-sized. The chain links TRBV5-4 to TRBJ2-3; no firm D call. Trimming stripped 1 base from V and 4 bases from J, with 10 bases between. Germline V CDR1 and CDR2: SGHNT, YYREEE (reference sequence). The CDR3 is 14 residues long. This CDR3 is CASSLQGSPDTQYF. CDR3 in DNA: TGTGCCAGCAGCTTGCAAGGGTCCCCAGATACGCAGTATTTT.

Within the sample, this clonotype is medium-sized. The genes are TRBV28 and TRBJ2-1; 11 bases map to TRBD2. The CDR3 has 14 residues. The germline gives CDR1 MDHEN, CDR2 SYDVKM. With V trimmed by 8 bases and J by 6 bases, 6 bases remained unmatched. In DNA, the CDR3 is TGTGCCAGCCGAACTAGCGGGAGCATCAATGAGCAGTTCTTC. Translating gives CASRTSGSINEQFF. Variable domain in full (rest from reference TRBV28 and TRBJ2-1): DVKVTQSSRYLVKRTGEKVFLECVQDMDHENMFWYRQDPGLGLRLIYFSYDVKMKEKGDIPEGYSVSREKKERFSLILESASTNQTSMYLCASRTSGSINEQFFGPGTRLTVL.

V is TRBV6-5 and J is TRBJ2-2; D could derive from TRBD1 or TRBD2 (5 bases each). Per germline, CDR1 MNHEY and CDR2 SVGAGI. V lost 4 bases, J lost 0 bases, and 12 bases lay in between. The CDR3 contains 16 residues. The CDR3 DNA reads as TGTGCCAGCAGTTGGGCAAGGGGAGCGAACACCGGGGAGCTGTTTTTT. Translating gives CASSWARGANTGELFF.

By share, this clonotype counts as medium-sized (0.01 to 0.1%). The J gene is TRBJ1-5, the V gene TRBV19; tentatively, D is TRBD1 (6 bases). Germline CDR1 LNHDA, CDR2 SQIVND (reference sequence). The CDR3 runs to 15 residues. V lost 3 bases to trimming and J lost 2 bases, with 11 bases between them. The CDR3 nucleotides are TGTGCCAGTAGTATCGAGGGGGTTGGCAATCAGCCCCAGCATTTT. This encodes CASSIEGVGNQPQHF.

This clonotype is deemed medium-sized (0.01 to 0.1%). This chain joins TRBV7-9 and TRBJ2-1; the match to TRBD1 covers 9 bases. V shed 6 bases and J 9 bases; nucleotides not matched to a gene: 12. Germline loops: CDR1 SEHNR, CDR2 FQNEAQ (reference sequence). The CDR3 is 15 residues long. The CDR3 protein is CASSSGTGSPGEQFF. In DNA form, the CDR3 reads TGTGCCAGCAGTTCCGGGACAGGGTCACCGGGTGAGCAGTTCTTC. The full variable domain, its missing parts supplied by reference TRBV7-9 and TRBJ2-1, is DTGVSQNPRHKITKRGQNVTFRCDPISEHNRLYWYRQTLGQGPEFLTYFQNEAQLEKSRLLSDRFSAERPKGSFSTLEIQRTEQGDSAMYLCASSSGTGSPGEQFFGPGTRLTVL.

In its sample, this clonotype is medium-sized. The chain combines TRBV19 with TRBJ1-1; D gene uncertain. This CDR3 spans 14 amino acids. Between the trimmed V and J ends, which lost 8 bases and 1 base, there was a span of 14 bases. Germline V gene lookup returns CDR1 LNHDA and CDR2 SQIVND (reference sequence). The CDR3 nucleotides are TGTGCCAGTGTCGGGGAGAGGAGGAACACTGAAGCTTTCTTT. Encoded protein: CASVGERRNTEAFF.

In this sample, this clonotype is large. The V call is TRBV20-1, the J call TRBJ2-1; TRBD2 is a possible D gene (5 bases). Looked up from germline, CDR1 is DFQATT and CDR2 is SNEGSKA (reference sequence). The V end was cut by 3 bases, the J end by 0 bases, with 15 bases between. The CDR3 contains 16 residues. CDR3: CSARDDYSSSYNEQFF. CDR3 DNA: TGCAGTGCTAGGGACGACTATTCGAGCTCCTACAATGAGCAGTTCTTC.

This clonotype is medium-sized within its sample. This sequence joins TRBV6-2 or TRBV6-3 and TRBJ2-1, with unresolved D. The CDR3 contains 15 residues. V lost 6 bases, J lost 0 bases, and 12 bases lay in between. Germline CDR1 and CDR2: MNHEY and SVGEGT. Here the CDR3 reads CASSLGQPSYNEQFF. The CDR3 bases are TGTGCCAGCAGCCTCGGGCAGCCCTCCTACAATGAGCAGTTCTTC.

In this sample, this clonotype is medium-sized. V usage is TRBV7-2 and J usage is TRBJ2-5, with TRBD2 identical over 9 bases. V dropped 6 bases and J dropped 4; count of bases not matched to a gene: 3. Germline V CDR1 and CDR2: SGHTA, FQGNSA. The CDR3 sequence is 13 residues long. The CDR3 here is CASRFSGGETQYF. CDR3 nucleotides: TGTGCCAGCAGGTTTAGCGGGGGAGAGACCCAGTACTTC. Full variable domain (outside the CDR3, taken from reference TRBV7-2 and TRBJ2-5): GAGVSQSPSNKVTEKGKDVELRCDPISGHTALYWYRQSLGQGLEFLIYFQGNSAPDKSGLPSDRFSAERTGGSVSTLTIQRTQQEDSAVYLCASRFSGGETQYFGPGTRLLVL.

By frequency in the sample, this clonotype is medium-sized (0.01 to 0.1%). V usage is TRBV6-5 and J usage is TRBJ1-3; D uncertain. The V gene's germline CDR1 is MNHEY and CDR2 SVGAGI. The CDR3 is made up of 15 amino acids. V lost 7 bases and J 0 bases, leaving 13 bases between the germline ends. Here the CDR3 DNA reads TGTGCCAGCACCGAATCGTGGAGCTCTGGAAACACCATATATTTT. This translates into CASTESWSSGNTIYF.

By its share, this clonotype is medium-sized. The chain couples TRBV29-1 to TRBJ2-7; unclear D gene. Germline CDR1 reads SQVTM; CDR2 reads ANQGSEA. V shed 7 bases and J shed 5 bases, with 12 bases lying between them. The length of the CDR3 is 11 residues. The CDR3 bases are TGCAGCGCAATCTCGATCCACGAGCAGTACTTC. It specifies CSAISIHEQYF.

This clonotype qualifies as medium-sized. The rearrangement joins TRBV5-1 to TRBJ2-3; 8 nucleotides agree with TRBD2. V lost 4 bases and J lost 6; bases outside the gene matches: 16. CDR1 is SGHRS, CDR2 YFSETQ, per germline. The CDR3 runs to 17 residues. CDR3 bases: TGCGCCAGCAGCCCCCCCGAATTCGGGGGGGGGCGTGATACGCAGTATTTT. Protein: CASSPPEFGGGRDTQYF.

In this sample, this clonotype is large. The V call is TRBV2, the J call TRBJ2-3; TRBD2 aligns across 13 bases. The trim removed 1 base at V and 3 bases at J, leaving 1 base unmatched. The CDR3 spans 16 residues. Germline CDR1 is SNHLY and CDR2 is FYNNEI. This CDR3 reads CASSEGTSGSTDTQYF. The CDR3 bases are TGTGCCAGCAGTGAAGGGACTAGCGGGAGTACAGATACGCAGTATTTT.

By frequency in the sample, this clonotype is medium-sized. The chain combines TRBV20-1 with TRBJ2-2; weak D call: TRBD2 (6 bases). CDR3 length equals 13 residues. Germline V CDR1 and CDR2: DFQATT, SNEGSKA (reference sequence). V was pared by 1 base and J by 6 bases, with 9 bases between. The CDR3 here is CSARAGGAGELFF. The CDR3 DNA follows: TGCAGTGCTAGAGCTGGCGGGGCCGGGGAGCTGTTTTTT.

Sample share makes this clonotype large (0.1 to 1%). This CDR3 is CASSYVAGELFF. CDR3 in DNA: TGTGCCAGCAGCTATGTTGCAGGGGAGCTGTTTTTT. The rearrangement joins TRBV4-2 to TRBJ2-2; D ambiguous. Trimming pared 5 bases from V and 8 bases from J, leaving 9 bases between. The CDR3 totals 12 residues. The germline gives CDR1 LGHNA, CDR2 YNFKEQ.

By share, this clonotype ranks as medium-sized (0.01 to 0.1%). The rearrangement uses TRBV7-6 and TRBJ2-3; TRBD2 agrees at 7 bases. This CDR3 has 15 amino acids. Germline CDR1 and CDR2: SGHVS and FNYEAQ. The junction had 1 base not matched to a gene; V was cut back by 0 bases and J by 1 base. The DNA for the CDR3 is TGTGCCAGCAGCTTAGCGGCGGGGGGCACAGATACGCAGTATTTT. Its protein product is CASSLAAGGTDTQYF.

This clonotype was counted many times. Relative to the germline gene, one junction end is altered; a read error may explain this. This chain uses TRBV7-2 with TRBJ1-3; tentatively, D is TRBD1 (6 bases). This CDR3 spans 15 amino acids. Germline assignment: CDR1 SGHTA and CDR2 FQGNSA. The CDR3 loop reads CASSRQGMSENTIYF. The DNA of the CDR3 is TGTGCCAGCAGCCGCCAGGGGATGTCTGAAAACACCATATATTTT.

By share, this clonotype counts as medium-sized. The V and J genes are TRBV4-2 and TRBJ2-7, with D perhaps TRBD1 or TRBD2 (7 bases each). Trimming took 4 bases from V and 5 from J, leaving 18 bases between them. Per the germline V gene, CDR1 is LGHNA and CDR2 is YNFKEQ. The CDR3 length is 15 residues. This chain's CDR3 is CASSPTTSQGDEQYF. The CDR3 DNA sequence: TGTGCCAGCAGCCCAACGACTAGCCAGGGGGACGAGCAGTACTTC.

This clonotype is termed large (0.1 to 1%). This chain joins TRBV7-3 and TRBJ2-5; possible D gene TRBD2, 6 bases. Trimming pared 0 bases from V and 4 bases from J, leaving 6 bases between. CDR1 and CDR2 (germline): SGHTA, FQGTGA. This CDR3 is built from 13 residues. The CDR3, as DNA: TGTGCCAGCAGCTTAACGGGGGGAGAGACCCAGTACTTC. It translates to CASSLTGGETQYF.

The CDR3 reads CSAYTTRYTYNEQFF. As DNA, the CDR3 is TGCAGTGCTTATACGACTCGATATACCTACAATGAGCAGTTCTTC. This rearrangement joins TRBV20-1 to TRBJ2-1; D is unresolved. V was trimmed by 5 bases and J by 2 bases, leaving 16 bases between them. Germline lookup yields CDR1 DFQATT and CDR2 SNEGSKA (reference sequence). CDR3 size: 15 residues.

Sample share makes this clonotype medium-sized. The chain is built from TRBV12-3 or TRBV12-4 and TRBJ2-7; 7 bases are shared with TRBD1. Trimming removed 2 bases from V and 5 bases from J; junction bases left unmatched: 9. This CDR3 has 15 amino acids. The DNA for the CDR3 is TGTGCCAGCAGTTTAAATCCCGGACAGGAGGACGAGCAGTACTTC. Its protein product is CASSLNPGQEDEQYF.

This clonotype is medium-sized. The chain uses TRBV20-1 and TRBJ2-3, with 8 nucleotides matching TRBD2. Germline-derived CDR1 and CDR2 are DFQATT and SNEGSKA (reference sequence). The CDR3 consists of 14 residues. The trim removed 6 bases at V and 6 bases at J, leaving 11 bases unmatched. The CDR3 nucleotides read TGCAGTGCACAGACGGGGGGGGCCATGGATACGCAGTATTTT. It is translated as CSAQTGGAMDTQYF.

This clonotype qualifies as medium-sized. The rearrangement links TRBV7-2 to TRBJ2-3; 10 bases are a match to TRBD2. In germline, CDR1 is SGHTA, CDR2 FQGNSA. Losses at the gene ends were 0 bases for V and 6 bases for J; bases not matched to a gene: 12. The CDR3 contains 18 residues. The CDR3 DNA is TGTGCCAGCAGCTTAGCGCAATCTAGCGGGGGCAGCTCGGATACGCAGTATTTT. This encodes CASSLAQSSGGSSDTQYF.

This clonotype was detected a few times. V gene TRBV5-1 combines with J gene TRBJ1-1; D gene unclear. Germline V CDR1 and CDR2: SGHRS, YFSETQ. Trimming cost V 1 base and J 2 bases, with 9 bases left between them. CDR3 length equals 14 residues. The CDR3 region is CASSLMSLNTEAFF. Written as DNA, the CDR3 is TGCGCCAGCAGCTTGATGAGTCTCAACACTGAAGCTTTCTTT.